This is a list of T cell receptor beta chains from one sample in a study of cytomegalovirus exposure and HLA in healthy donors. Only in-frame clones appear in the TCRdb table, and some are missing; sequencing was by immunoSEQ multiplex PCR. Of tens of thousands of clones in the sample, approximately 96% are singletons; the top ten hold about 1.3%. Sequenced input: PBMCs. All receptors derive from a woman aged 18-35 years in good health and CMV-seronegative. Each CDR3 is given with its conserved first and last residue. A D gene is named only where the DNA matches it firmly.

length: 16
V: TRBV27
J: TRBJ2-3
D: TRBD2
DNA: TGTGCCAGCAGACTTAGCGGGGGACTTAGCACAGATACGCAGTATTTT
CDR3: CASRLSGGLSTDTQYF

length: 14
V: TRBV6-6
J: TRBJ1-2
D: -
DNA: TGTGCCAGCAGTTACTCGACAGGTGGGGATGGCTACACCTTC
CDR3: CASSYSTGGDGYTF

length: 17
V: TRBV5-4
J: TRBJ2-7
D: -
DNA: TGTGCCAGCAGCTCGACTAGCACCATACCACAGGGATACGAGCAGTACTTC
CDR3: CASSSTSTIPQGYEQYF

length: 15
V: TRBV27
J: TRBJ2-7
D: TRBD2
DNA: TGTGCCAGCAGTTCGAGCGTAGCGGGAGCTCGCGAGCAGTACTTC
CDR3: CASSSSVAGAREQYF

length: 16
V: TRBV29-1
J: TRBJ2-2
D: TRBD2
DNA: TGCAGCGTTGGTGTTGCTAGCGGGATCTCTGCCGGGGAGCTGTTTTTT
CDR3: CSVGVASGISAGELFF

length: 14
V: TRBV6-5
J: TRBJ2-7
D: TRBD1
DNA: TGTGCCAGCAGTTACTCCCGGGACAGGGGGAAAGGGTACTTC
CDR3: CASSYSRDRGKGYF

length: 12
V: TRBV9
J: TRBJ1-2
D: TRBD1
DNA: TGTGCCAGCGGGACAGTCATTCTCGGCTACACCTTC
CDR3: CASGTVILGYTF

length: 14
V: TRBV6-5
J: TRBJ1-2
D: -
DNA: TGTGCCAGCACCCGACATGCGCAGGACTATGGCTACACCTTC
CDR3: CASTRHAQDYGYTF

length: 13
V: TRBV29-1
J: TRBJ1-2
D: -
DNA: TGCAGCGTTGAGCACGAGGATGGATATGGCTACACCTTC
CDR3: CSVEHEDGYGYTF

length: 15
V: TRBV7-9
J: TRBJ2-7
D: TRBD2
DNA: TGTGCCAGCAGCACCGGGACTAGCGTGGAGATGGAGCAGTACTTC
CDR3: CASSTGTSVEMEQYF

length: 15
V: TRBV19
J: TRBJ2-7
D: TRBD2
DNA: TGTGCCAGTAGTTTACAGACTAGCGGGCCATACGAGCAGTACTTC
CDR3: CASSLQTSGPYEQYF